This T cell receptor beta chain was recovered during a study of OX40 agonist ivuxolimab in advanced cancers. Looking at the study overall: Ivuxolimab was a fully human IgG2 agonistic monoclonal antibody targeting the costimulatory receptor OX40 (CD134). Intravenous ivuxolimab was administered to patients every 2 weeks at six dose levels: 0.01, 0.1, 0.3, 1.5, 3 and 10 mg/kg. Of the roughly 50 dose-escalation patients, hepatocellular carcinoma was present in some 19, melanoma in around 15, renal cell carcinoma in 9 and head and neck cancer in 9. In the dose-escalation cohort, 70% to 90% of patients were male, and the mean age was approximately 60 years with a range of about 23 to 79. Prior anti-PD-1, anti-PD-L1 or anti-CTLA-4 therapy was permitted, and approximately 41% of dose-escalation patients had received checkpoint inhibitors. Partial responses were achieved by three dose-escalation patients, of whom one had hepatocellular carcinoma and two had cutaneous melanoma. Peripheral TCRbeta sequencing was intended to test whether TCR sequence diversity was altered and clonal T-cell expansion was caused by ivuxolimab. The paper reports the monotherapy dose-escalation portion (N of about 50 patients) of the phase I ivuxolimab trial. General study outcomes and caveats: At doses of 0.1 to 3.0 mg/kg, clonal expansion of both CD4+ and CD8+ T cells in blood was seen between baseline and week 6. In the 0.1-3.0 mg/kg groups, partial responders were among the patients with the lowest normalized peripheral clonal expansion, particularly in CD8+ T cells. After ivuxolimab, more expanded clones were found on average in CD8+ T cells than in CD4+ T cells. Which antigens the clonally expanded peripheral T cells were specific for was not determined. Low levels of normalized T-cell clonal expansion were also shown by some nonresponding patients.

Note on this clone: Its recognized antigen is unknown. Base qualities are not at hand, and no much larger clone is one base apart.

To sequence the TCRbeta CDR3 region, genomic DNA was isolated from the sorted cells. The immunoSEQ Assay was used to sequence the TCRbeta CDR3 regions. The clones in this table, taken by TCRdb from immuneACCESS, are in-frame only. Not every clone is retained; where verified, under half of the shortfall comes from an unresolved V gene, and the cause of the rest is unknown. Here the sample has 55,000 to 70,000 clones; 70% to 90% occur a single time. 1.3% of the sample is in the top ten clones. The trial excluded patients who had a history of autoimmune disease or who were on systemic immunosuppression. Peripheral blood for TCR sequencing was drawn from every dose cohort at baseline, at cycle 4 day 1 and at cycle 7 day 1. Samples came from an open-label, multicenter, first-in-human phase I dose-escalation trial of ivuxolimab. The trial enrolled adults with locally advanced or metastatic head and neck squamous cell, hepatocellular, melanoma or renal cell carcinoma. CD4+ and CD8+ T cells were sorted separately from peripheral blood before TCR sequencing.

This clonotype was obtained from an adult with an advanced solid tumor such as melanoma, head and neck, liver or kidney cancer. The material was CD4+ or CD8+ T cells sorted from blood, obtained in a trial of the OX40 agonist ivuxolimab.

The DNA sequence reads TGTGCTAGTGGTTTGGGGGGGCTAGTGGCAGATACGCAGTATTTT. This yields the protein CASGLGGLVADTQYF. The sequence is built from TRBV12-5 and TRBJ2-3; the D region possibly corresponds to TRBD1 (6 bases align). Deletion took 1 base off V and 4 bases off J, with a span of 12 bases between the germline ends. The CDR3 spans 15 residues, from the cysteine through the phenylalanine. This entry keeps only the CDR3 DNA: 45 bases, framed from base 1. CDR1 and CDR2 (LGHNT, FRNRAP) derive from the germline V gene.